These 2 T cell receptor beta chains originate from one sample sequenced in a study of CD8 T cells in ankylosing spondylitis. TCRdb used MiXCR to reprocess the 5' RACE reads, holding one entry per CDR3 protein. The repertoire holds roughly 200,000 distinct CDR3 sequences, with under 30% as singletons. The sequenced sample was blood, either unsorted or a sorted T cell fraction (not recorded which). The receptor source for this set is a male donor with ankylosing spondylitis or in good health (not recorded which).

V and J are TRBV12-3 or TRBV12-4 and TRBJ1-2, with 8 bases aligning to TRBD1. This CDR3 comprises 13 residues. V was clipped by 5 bases and J by 5 bases; unmatched bases: 4. In DNA, the CDR3 is TGTGCCAGCAGTCAGGGGGCGAGATATGGCTACACCTTC. The encoded protein is CASSQGARYGYTF.

About this clonotype: Just one base apart from a much larger clone, this may be a read error. The CDR3 loop is CASSPSGGPMNSEAFF. The CDR3 DNA reads as TGTGCCAGCAGTCCCTCCGGGGGGCCGATGAACTCTGAAGCTTTCTTT. The chain joins TRBV28 to TRBJ1-1; D is possibly TRBD1 (6 bases). This CDR3 contains 16 residues. Germline V lookup: CDR1 MDHEN, CDR2 SYDVKM. The complete variable domain, with remaining parts taken from reference TRBV28 and TRBJ1-1, reads DVKVTQSSRYLVKRTGEKVFLECVQDMDHENMFWYRQDPGLGLRLIYFSYDVKMKEKGDIPEGYSVSREKKERFSLILESASTNQTSMYLCASSPSGGPMNSEAFFGQGTRLTVV.